This T cell receptor (beta chain) appears in the sequencing data of a study of shared clonotypes between healthy human individuals. Broader study findings: Tissues were not sampled, only blood, and their repertoires likely differ.

On this clone itself: Its matching antigen is unknown.

Data came from immunoSEQ multiplex PCR; TCRdb stores just in-frame clones and leaves some out. This table has about 2.3 million clones, approximately 90% appearing once. Sample: naive CD4+ T cells from PBMCs. The subset here: CD45RA+ positively selected. This TCR derives from a man between 18 and 29 years old in good health. Some clones in this sample may be carry-over from other donors' samples.

CDR3 nucleotides: TGTGCCAGTGGGACCCCGGGACAGCTGAACACTGAAGCTTTCTTT. This gives the protein CASGTPGQLNTEAFF. The chain couples TRBV7-9 to TRBJ1-1, with 7 bases fitting TRBD1. The CDR3 loop spans 15 amino acids. Trimming cost V 9 bases and J 0 bases; bases outside gene matches: 10. Germline loops: CDR1 SEHNR, CDR2 FQNEAQ (reference sequence).